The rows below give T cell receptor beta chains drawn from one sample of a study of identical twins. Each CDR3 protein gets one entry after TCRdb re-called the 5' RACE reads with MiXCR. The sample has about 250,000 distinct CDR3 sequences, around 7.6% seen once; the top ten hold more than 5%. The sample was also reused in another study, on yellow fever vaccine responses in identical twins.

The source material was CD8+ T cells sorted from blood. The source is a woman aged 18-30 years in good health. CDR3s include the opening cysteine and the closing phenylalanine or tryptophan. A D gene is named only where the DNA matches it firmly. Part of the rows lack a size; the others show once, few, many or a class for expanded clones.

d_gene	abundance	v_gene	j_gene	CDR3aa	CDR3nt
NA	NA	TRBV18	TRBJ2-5	CASSLARQETQYF	TGTGCCAGCTCGCTAGCGAGACAAGAGACCCAGTACTTC
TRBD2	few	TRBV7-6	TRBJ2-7	CASSLPSSGSTVEQYF	TGTGCCAGCAGCTTACCGTCGAGCGGGAGCACGGTCGAGCAGTACTTC
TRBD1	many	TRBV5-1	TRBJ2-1	CASSPGTGSVPTEQFF	TGCGCCAGCAGCCCCGGGACAGGGAGTGTCCCTACTGAGCAGTTCTTC
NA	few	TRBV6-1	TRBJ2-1	CASPRVQEINEQFF	TGTGCCAGCCCCCGGGTCCAGGAAATCAATGAGCAGTTCTTC
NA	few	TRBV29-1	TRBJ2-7	CSVESRTPYEQYF	TGCAGCGTTGAATCTAGGACACCCTACGAGCAGTACTTC
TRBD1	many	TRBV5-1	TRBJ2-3	CASSLDRGRTDTQYF	TGCGCCAGCAGCTTGGACAGGGGGCGGACAGATACGCAGTATTTT
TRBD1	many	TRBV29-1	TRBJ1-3	CSVEEGAGQSSGNTIYF	TGCAGCGTTGAGGAGGGGGCCGGGCAAAGCTCTGGAAACACCATATATTTT
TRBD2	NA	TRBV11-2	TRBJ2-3	CASSPESGLAELMTDTQYF	TGTGCCAGCAGCCCCGAATCCGGACTAGCTGAACTCATGACAGATACGCAGTATTTT
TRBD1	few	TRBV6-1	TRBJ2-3	CASSEPPGGTGSTDTQYF	TGTGCCAGCAGTGAACCCCCTGGGGGGACAGGGAGCACAGATACGCAGTATTTT
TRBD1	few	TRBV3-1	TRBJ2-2	CASSQGSRTGGTGELFF	TGTGCCAGCAGCCAAGGGTCACGGACAGGTGGGACCGGGGAGCTGTTTTTT
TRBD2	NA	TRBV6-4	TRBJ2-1	CASRLAGGNDEQFF	TGTGCCAGCAGACTAGCGGGAGGGAACGATGAGCAGTTCTTC
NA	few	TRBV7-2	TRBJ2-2	CASSSPRTDANTGELFF	TGTGCCAGCAGCTCACCTAGGACGGACGCGAACACCGGGGAGCTGTTTTTT
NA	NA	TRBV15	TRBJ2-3	CATSRLTGTPDTQYF	TGTGCCACCAGCAGGTTGACAGGGACTCCAGATACGCAGTATTTT
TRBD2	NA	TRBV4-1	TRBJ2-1	CASSQDPPSGSFGNEQFF	TGCGCCAGCAGCCAAGATCCCCCTAGCGGGAGCTTTGGAAATGAGCAGTTCTTC
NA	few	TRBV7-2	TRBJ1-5	CASSLTIGAGKPQHF	TGTGCCAGCAGCTTAACTATTGGGGCAGGAAAACCCCAGCATTTT
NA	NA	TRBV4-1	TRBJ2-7	CASSPMPGTYEQYF	TGCGCCAGCAGCCCGATGCCAGGGACCTACGAGCAGTACTTC
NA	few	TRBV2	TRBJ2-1	CASSQMGLAPKGNEQFF	TGTGCCAGCAGCCAGATGGGACTGGCCCCAAAGGGCAATGAGCAGTTCTTC
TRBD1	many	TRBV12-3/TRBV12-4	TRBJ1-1	CASSWGGQGYTEAFF	TGTGCCAGCAGCTGGGGGGGACAGGGGTACACTGAAGCTTTCTTT
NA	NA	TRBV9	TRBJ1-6	CASSVGGEIYNSPLHF	TGTGCCAGCAGCGTAGGAGGAGAGATTTATAATTCACCCCTCCACTTT
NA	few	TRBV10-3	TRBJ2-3	CAINSASAGTDSTDTQYF	TGTGCCATCAATTCGGCTAGCGCCGGGACAGATTCCACAGATACGCAGTATTTT
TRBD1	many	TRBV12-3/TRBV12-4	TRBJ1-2	CASRPGQRYGYTF	TGTGCCAGCAGACCGGGACAGCGCTATGGCTACACCTTC
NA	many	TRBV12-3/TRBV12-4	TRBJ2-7	CASSPSPRVEQYF	TGTGCCAGCAGTCCCTCCCCCAGGGTCGAGCAGTACTTC
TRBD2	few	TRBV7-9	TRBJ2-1	CASSPGLAGGYEQFF	TGTGCCAGCAGCCCGGGACTAGCGGGAGGCTATGAGCAGTTCTTC
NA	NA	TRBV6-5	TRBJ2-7	CASRDSGSSYEQYF	TGTGCCAGCAGAGACTCAGGGTCCTCCTACGAGCAGTACTTC
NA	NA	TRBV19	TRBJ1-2	CAVKEYYGYTF	TGTGCCGTGAAGGAATACTATGGCTACACCTTC
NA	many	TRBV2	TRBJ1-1	CAGVQGSEAFF	TGTGCCGGTGTCCAGGGGTCTGAAGCTTTCTTT
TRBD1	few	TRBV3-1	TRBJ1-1	CASSQGPGQGSPEAFF	TGTGCCAGCAGCCAAGGACCGGGACAGGGATCTCCTGAAGCTTTCTTT
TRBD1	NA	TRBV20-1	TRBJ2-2	CSAREVDRVENGELFF	TGCAGTGCTAGAGAGGTTGACAGGGTCGAGAACGGGGAGCTGTTTTTT
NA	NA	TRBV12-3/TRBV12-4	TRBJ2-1	CASFGGDNEQFF	TGTGCCAGTTTTGGCGGGGACAATGAGCAGTTCTTC
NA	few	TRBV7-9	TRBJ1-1	CASSLVSQRNTEAFF	TGTGCCAGCAGCTTAGTTTCCCAGAGGAACACTGAAGCTTTCTTT
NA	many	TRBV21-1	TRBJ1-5	CASSHGTDSNQPQHF	TGTGCCAGCAGCCACGGGACGGATAGCAATCAGCCCCAGCATTTT
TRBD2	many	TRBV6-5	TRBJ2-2	CASSYPTSGGAYTGELFF	TGTGCCAGCAGTTACCCGACTAGCGGGGGGGCGTACACCGGGGAGCTGTTTTTT
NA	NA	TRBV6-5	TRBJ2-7	CASSYSWQNYEQYF	TGTGCCAGCAGTTACTCATGGCAGAACTACGAGCAGTACTTC
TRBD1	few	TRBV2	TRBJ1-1	CAREKGQAPEAFF	TGTGCCCGAGAAAAGGGACAGGCCCCTGAAGCTTTCTTT
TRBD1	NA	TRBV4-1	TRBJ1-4	CASSPSRGGVEKLFF	TGCGCCAGCAGCCCTTCTCGAGGGGGCGTTGAAAAACTGTTTTTT
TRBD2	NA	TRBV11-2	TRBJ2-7	CASSWTSGTTYEQYF	TGTGCCAGCAGCTGGACTAGCGGGACGACCTACGAGCAGTACTTC
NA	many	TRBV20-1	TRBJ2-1	CSASSQDAYNEQFF	TGCAGTGCTAGTTCCCAGGACGCCTACAATGAGCAGTTCTTC
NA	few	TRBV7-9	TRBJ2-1	CASSLGGEQGALNEQFF	TGTGCCAGCAGCTTAGGGGGGGAACAGGGAGCCCTCAATGAGCAGTTCTTC
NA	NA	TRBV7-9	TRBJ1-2	CASSRKDRDSDYGYTF	TGTGCCAGCAGCCGGAAAGACCGGGACTCGGACTATGGCTACACCTTC
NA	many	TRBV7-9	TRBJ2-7	CASTREGSRMYEQYF	TGTGCCAGCACCCGCGAGGGGTCCAGAATGTACGAGCAGTACTTC
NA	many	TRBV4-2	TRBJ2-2	CASSHKDPARGPTNTGELFF	TGTGCCAGCAGCCACAAAGACCCCGCTCGGGGACCGACGAACACCGGGGAGCTGTTTTTT
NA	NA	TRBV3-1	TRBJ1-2	CASSQEQLAFGYTF	TGTGCCAGCAGCCAAGAACAGTTGGCGTTTGGCTACACCTTC
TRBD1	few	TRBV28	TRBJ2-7	CASSWPGTAYEQYF	TGTGCCAGCAGCTGGCCCGGGACAGCCTACGAGCAGTACTTC
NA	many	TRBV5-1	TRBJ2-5	CASSLGHTGGETQYF	TGCGCCAGCAGCTTGGGGCACACAGGAGGAGAGACCCAGTACTTC
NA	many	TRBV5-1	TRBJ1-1	CASSYPLGPGNRDTEAFF	TGCGCCAGCAGCTACCCCTTGGGGCCAGGCAACAGGGACACTGAAGCTTTCTTT